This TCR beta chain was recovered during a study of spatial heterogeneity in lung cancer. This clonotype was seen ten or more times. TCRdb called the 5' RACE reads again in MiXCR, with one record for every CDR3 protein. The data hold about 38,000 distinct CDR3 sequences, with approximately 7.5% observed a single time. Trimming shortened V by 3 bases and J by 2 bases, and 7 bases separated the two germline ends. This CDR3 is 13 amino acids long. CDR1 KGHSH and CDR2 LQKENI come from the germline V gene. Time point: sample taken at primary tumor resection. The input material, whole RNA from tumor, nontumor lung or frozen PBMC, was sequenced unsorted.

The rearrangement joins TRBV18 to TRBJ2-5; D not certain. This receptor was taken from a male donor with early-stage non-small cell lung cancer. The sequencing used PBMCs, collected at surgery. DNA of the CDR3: TGTGCCAGCTCACCGGCGGAACAAGAGACCCAGTACTTC. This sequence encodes CASSPAEQETQYF.